A single sample gave rise to the 2 T cell receptor beta chains below, sequenced in a study of blood T cell repertoires in COVID-19. The assay was immunoSEQ multiplex PCR, and TCRdb's table has in-frame clones only and misses some. The table records some 86,000 clones, under 95% of them present only once. The sample comprised peripheral blood. All receptors come from a human donor with active COVID-19. The donor label of this sample is uncertain.

The chain links TRBV19 to TRBJ2-1, with 14 positions matching TRBD2. CDR1 LNHDA and CDR2 SQIVND come from the germline V gene (reference sequence). The CDR3 totals 15 residues. V shed 3 bases, J shed 10 bases, and the junction held 5 bases outside the gene matches. The CDR3 here is CASSIGLAGGEEQFF. The CDR3 nucleotides read TGTGCCAGTAGTATCGGACTAGCGGGGGGTGAAGAGCAGTTCTTC.

The gene calls are TRBV5-5 and TRBJ1-1, with D perhaps TRBD1 (6 bases). Germline loops: CDR1 SGHKS, CDR2 YYEKEE (reference sequence). The CDR3 runs to 14 residues. The germline V and J ends were trimmed by 5 bases and 1 base, with 12 bases remaining between them. This CDR3 reads CASSPRGGNTEAFF. CDR3 bases: TGTGCCAGCAGTCCCCGAGGGGGGAACACTGAAGCTTTCTTT. The full variable domain, rest sourced from reference TRBV5-5 and TRBJ1-1, is DAGVTQSPTHLIKTRGQQVTLRCSPISGHKSVSWYQQVLGQGPQFIFQYYEKEERGRGNFPDRFSARQFPNYSSELNVNALLLGDSALYLCASSPRGGNTEAFFGQGTRLTVV.